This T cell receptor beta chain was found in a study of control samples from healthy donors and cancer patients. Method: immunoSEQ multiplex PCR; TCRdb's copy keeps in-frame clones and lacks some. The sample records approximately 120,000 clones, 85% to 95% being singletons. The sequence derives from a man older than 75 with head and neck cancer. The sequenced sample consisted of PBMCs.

The CDR3 sequence is CAISANGRAYEQYF. The CDR3 DNA sequence: TGTGCCATCAGTGCTAACGGGAGGGCCTACGAGCAGTACTTC. V usage is TRBV10-3 and J usage is TRBJ2-7; 8 bases align to TRBD2. The CDR3 has 14 amino acids. V lost 4 bases, J lost 2 bases, and 4 bases stayed unmatched. Germline loops: CDR1 ENHRY, CDR2 SYGVKD.